The 7 T cell receptor beta chains below were found in one sample sequenced in a study of tumor-infiltrating lymphocytes in localized non-small cell lung cancer. The data were produced by immunoSEQ multiplex PCR, yet TCRdb's version contains in-frame clones alone and is incomplete. The table records 10,000 or so clones, around 77% of them present only once. The specimen sequenced was uninvolved lung tissue not adjacent to the tumor. These TCRs come from a human donor with non-small cell lung cancer.

This clone was seen only once. J is TRBJ1-2 and V is TRBV6-6; the match to TRBD1 covers 7 bases. V lost 6 bases and J lost 2; bases outside the gene matches: 3. The CDR3 has 13 residues. Germline V lookup: CDR1 MNHNY, CDR2 SVGAGI (reference sequence). The CDR3 coding sequence is TGTGCCAGCAGACCGACAGGGAACTATGGCTACACCTTC. Translated: CASRPTGNYGYTF.

This chain joins TRBV7-8 and TRBJ2-2; D is uncertain. CDR1 SGHVS and CDR2 FQNEAQ come from the germline V gene. The V and J ends lost 0 bases and 0 bases respectively, with 11 bases between them. CDR3 size: 17 residues. CDR3 nucleotides: TGTGCCAGCAGCTTAGCCGCAGGCCGACCGAACACCGGGGAGCTGTTTTTT. It specifies CASSLAAGRPNTGELFF.

V gene TRBV27 combines with J gene TRBJ2-1; a weak D match, TRBD2 (5 bases). This CDR3 has 14 amino acids. Trimming took 2 bases from V and 4 from J, leaving 9 bases between them. Germline V CDR1 and CDR2: MNHEY, SMNVEV (reference sequence). The CDR3 protein is CASSLGSGYNEQFF. DNA for the CDR3: TGTGCCAGCAGTTTAGGGTCGGGGTACAATGAGCAGTTCTTC.

V usage is TRBV7-2 and J usage is TRBJ2-2; no firm D call. CDR3 length equals 14 residues. Looked up from germline, CDR1 is SGHTA and CDR2 is FQGNSA. V was clipped by 5 bases and J by 5 bases, with 12 bases between them. Written as DNA, the CDR3 is TGTGCCAGCAGCCTAAACGTAGAAACCGGGGAGCTGTTTTTT. Translation gives CASSLNVETGELFF.

This clone was counted a single time. The chain links TRBV11-3 to TRBJ2-5; perhaps D is TRBD1 or TRBD2 (6 bases each). V lost 6 bases and J lost 4, with 12 bases in between. Per germline, CDR1 SGHNT and CDR2 YENEEA. The CDR3 consists of 13 residues. CDR3 in amino acids: CASSPGGGETQYF. The DNA for the CDR3 is TGTGCCAGCAGTCCCGGAGGGGGAGAGACCCAGTACTTC.

This chain uses TRBV7-7 with TRBJ1-1, with unresolved D. This CDR3 is 13 amino acids long. CDR1 and CDR2 from the germline V gene are SSHAT and FNYEAQ (reference sequence). Trimming pared 5 bases from V and 0 bases from J, leaving 7 bases between. The CDR3 bases are TGTGCCAGCAGCGCGACTCTGAACACTGAAGCTTTCTTT. Residues: CASSATLNTEAFF.

This clone appeared a few times. The rearrangement links TRBV19 to TRBJ1-2; D remains ambiguous. Germline values: CDR1 LNHDA, CDR2 SQIVND (reference sequence). V was shortened by 8 bases and J by 1 base, with 5 bases between the two germline ends. The CDR3 is 11 amino acids. CDR3 in DNA: TGTGCCAGTGAGAATAACTATGGCTACACCTTC. It yields the protein CASENNYGYTF.